These 20 T cell receptor beta chains originate from one sample sequenced in a study of blood T cell repertoires in COVID-19. The method was immunoSEQ multiplex PCR; TCRdb's version includes in-frame clones alone and lacks a portion of them. The table includes 190,000 or so clones, around four fifths detected once. Sequencing used peripheral blood. These receptors came from a man aged 55 to 69 with COVID-19, enrolled during active disease.

Worth noting for this clone: It is likely a read error, because the conserved phenylalanine at the end of the CDR3 is missing. Because the CDR3's place on the DNA is in doubt, the DNA is left out and the CDR3 is given as listed by TCRdb. The chain employs TRBV6-2 or TRBV6-3 and TRBJ1-5; TRBD1, the table's D call, lacks a check against the DNA. Germline V CDR1 and CDR2: MNHEY, SVGEGT. The CDR3 length equals 10 residues, ends included. CDR3 loop: CASSYSKGFY.

The rearrangement joins TRBV19 to TRBJ2-7; TRBD1 agrees at 12 bases. Germline CDR1 and CDR2: LNHDA and SQIVND (reference sequence). Trimming removed 5 bases from V and 5 bases from J; junction bases left unmatched: 7. The CDR3 extends over 15 amino acids. The CDR3, as DNA: TGTGCCAGTAGTCTTACCGGGACAGGGGGCAACGAGCAGTACTTC. It translates to CASSLTGTGGNEQYF. The full variable domain, its missing parts supplied by reference TRBV19 and TRBJ2-7, is DGGITQSPKYLFRKEGQNVTLSCEQNLNHDAMYWYRQDPGQGLRLIYYSQIVNDFQKGDIAEGYSVSREKKESFPLTVTSAQKNPTAFYLCASSLTGTGGNEQYFGPGTRLTVT.

The chain has TRBV7-2 and TRBJ1-6; the D is unclear. The CDR3 covers 16 residues. Trimming pared 5 bases from V and 6 bases from J, leaving 17 bases between. Germline V CDR1 and CDR2: SGHTA, FQGNSA. This chain's CDR3 is CASSQDGGISNSPLHF. DNA for the CDR3: TGTGCCAGCAGCCAGGATGGAGGGATTAGTAATTCACCCCTCCACTTT.

The rearrangement links TRBV27 to TRBJ1-2; D uncertain. The CDR3 runs 11 residues. Germline CDR1 is MNHEY and CDR2 is SMNVEV (reference sequence). V was trimmed by 3 bases and J by 4 bases, leaving 3 bases between them. CDR3 sequence: CASSFSYGYTF. CDR3 bases: TGTGCCAGCAGTTTCTCCTATGGCTACACCTTC.

CDR3 sequence reads: CASSLQRETTGANVLTF. The DNA of the CDR3 is TGTGCCAGCAGCCTTCAGCGGGAGACTACTGGGGCCAACGTCCTGACTTTC. The V call is TRBV4-2, the J call TRBJ2-6, with 8 bases matching TRBD2. The length of the CDR3 is 17 residues. The germline V gene has CDR1 LGHNA and CDR2 YNFKEQ. Trimming at V came to 4 bases and at J to 2 bases, leaving 7 bases not matched to a gene.

V gene TRBV6-2 or TRBV6-3 combines with J gene TRBJ2-4, with 8 bases aligning to TRBD1. Germline lookup yields CDR1 MNHEY and CDR2 SVGEGT. The CDR3 is 15 residues long. The junction had 10 bases not matched to a gene; V was cut back by 5 bases and J by 7 bases. The CDR3, as DNA: TGTGCCAGCAGTGTATTAGGACAGGGCATGAACATTCAGTACTTC. It encodes CASSVLGQGMNIQYF.

The chain couples TRBV2 to TRBJ1-4; 11 nucleotides match TRBD1. Germline assignment: CDR1 SNHLY and CDR2 FYNNEI. This CDR3 spans 15 amino acids. The ends lost 8 bases at V and 7 bases at J; junction bases unmatched: 9. CDR3 sequence reads: CASRSTGTGGEKLFF. CDR3 nucleotides: TGTGCCAGCCGATCAACCGGGACAGGGGGTGAAAAACTGTTTTTT.

The rearrangement links TRBV5-1 to TRBJ2-7, with 8 bases fitting TRBD1. Losses at the gene ends were 0 bases for V and 6 bases for J; bases not matched to a gene: 2. Germline CDR1 SGHRS, CDR2 YFSETQ. This CDR3 spans 13 amino acids. The CDR3 sequence: CASSLGGQVEQYF. The CDR3 DNA reads TGCGCCAGCAGCTTGGGGGGACAGGTCGAGCAGTACTTC.

The rearrangement joins TRBV6-5 to TRBJ1-6; 7 nucleotides match TRBD1. V trimming: 8 bases; J trimming: 6 bases; junction bases outside the gene matches: 4. The length of the CDR3 is 13 residues. Germline CDR1 MNHEY, CDR2 SVGAGI. CDR3 loop: CASLRDSNSPLHF. CDR3 bases: TGTGCCAGCCTGCGGGACAGTAATTCACCCCTCCACTTT.

V and J are TRBV9 and TRBJ1-5; D remains ambiguous. This CDR3 region has 13 residues. The V end was cut by 0 bases, the J end by 7 bases, with 8 bases between. Germline V gene data show CDR1 as SGDLS and CDR2 as YYNGEE. For the CDR3, the DNA is TGTGCCAGCAGCGTAGAGGCGGAACAGCCCCAGCATTTT. This translates into CASSVEAEQPQHF.

The rearrangement links TRBV11-2 to TRBJ1-5; TRBD1 might be the D (5 bases). V was cut by 6 bases and J by 0 bases, with 9 bases left in between. This CDR3 contains 14 residues. Germline V gives CDR1 SGHAT, CDR2 FQNNGV. DNA of the CDR3: TGTGCCAGCAGTAGACAGAATAGCAATCAGCCCCAGCATTTT. Translation gives CASSRQNSNQPQHF.

The rearrangement uses TRBV18 and TRBJ2-7; the D gene is possibly TRBD1 (6 bases). The CDR3 sequence is 15 residues long. CDR1 is KGHSH, CDR2 LQKENI, per germline. Trimming took off 2 bases at V and 2 bases at J, with 13 bases between the two ends. The CDR3 sequence is CASSPYTGTPYEQYF. The CDR3 DNA reads as TGTGCCAGCTCACCATATACCGGGACACCCTACGAGCAGTACTTC.

The chain carries TRBV2 and TRBJ2-2, with D possibly matching TRBD2 (6 bases). V was shortened by 11 bases and J by 1 base, with 11 bases between the two germline ends. This CDR3 is 13 amino acids long. Germline V gene data show CDR1 as SNHLY and CDR2 as FYNNEI. The CDR3 nucleotides read TGTGCCTGCGGGGTCGGGAACACCGGGGAGCTGTTTTTT. It yields the protein CACGVGNTGELFF.

The chain has TRBV5-6 and TRBJ2-5, with D possibly TRBD2 on 5 matching bases. Trimming pared 1 base from V and 2 bases from J, leaving 12 bases between. This CDR3 region has 15 residues. Germline V gene sequence: CDR1 SGHDT, CDR2 YYEEEE. The CDR3 bases are TGTGCCAGCAGCTTGTTAGGACGGAGGCAAGAGACCCAGTACTTC. Residues: CASSLLGRRQETQYF. Filled out from reference TRBV5-6 and TRBJ2-5, the complete variable domain reads DAGVTQSPTHLIKTRGQQVTLRCSPKSGHDTVSWYQQALGQGPQFIFQYYEEEERQRGNFPDRFSGHQFPNYSSELNVNALLLGDSALYLCASSLLGRRQETQYFGPGTRLLVL.

The chain couples TRBV7-9 to TRBJ1-5, with TRBD1 identical over 9 bases. Trimming took 5 bases from V and 0 from J; bases not matched to a gene: 5. CDR1 is SEHNR, CDR2 FQNEAQ, per germline (reference sequence). This CDR3 has 16 amino acids. Here the CDR3 reads CASSRTGGYSNQPQHF. The CDR3 coding sequence is TGTGCCAGCAGCAGAACAGGGGGCTATAGCAATCAGCCCCAGCATTTT.

The V gene is TRBV11-2, the J gene TRBJ2-3, with 13 bases lining up with TRBD2. V lost 3 bases and J lost 11; bases outside the gene matches: 8. The CDR3 is 15 residues long. Germline lookup yields CDR1 SGHAT and CDR2 FQNNGV. CDR3: CASSFGLAGVEVQYF. DNA for the CDR3: TGTGCCAGCAGCTTCGGACTAGCGGGAGTGGAGGTGCAGTATTTT. The variable domain in full, with the rest retrieved from reference TRBV11-2 and TRBJ2-3, is EAGVAQSPRYKIIEKRQSVAFWCNPISGHATLYWYQQILGQGPKLLIQFQNNGVVDDSQLPKDRFSAERLKGVDSTLKIQPAKLEDSAVYLCASSFGLAGVEVQYFGPGTRLTVL.

CDR3 sequence: CASISARGLNTGELFF. In DNA, the CDR3 is TGTGCCAGTATCTCAGCCAGGGGTCTGAACACCGGGGAGCTGTTTTTT. The V and J genes are TRBV19 and TRBJ2-2; tentatively, D is TRBD1 (6 bases). Trimming stripped 7 bases from V and 1 base from J, with 16 bases between. The CDR3 covers 16 residues. Germline V CDR1 and CDR2: LNHDA, SQIVND (reference sequence).

This rearrangement joins TRBV18 to TRBJ1-2; TRBD1 aligns across 11 bases. Germline CDR1 KGHSH, CDR2 LQKENI. The CDR3 sequence is 14 residues long. V dropped 3 bases and J dropped 8; count of bases not matched to a gene: 5. In DNA, the CDR3 is TGTGCCAGCTCACCCGGACAGGGGGCTCAAGGCTACACCTTC. This translates into CASSPGQGAQGYTF.

The chain is built from TRBV7-6 and TRBJ1-1; TRBD1 might be the D (5 bases). There are 14 residues in the CDR3. V was shortened by 5 bases and J by 0 bases, with 10 bases between the two germline ends. Germline loops: CDR1 SGHVS, CDR2 FNYEAQ. CDR3 amino acids: CASSPGHVNTEAFF. CDR3 in DNA: TGTGCCAGCAGCCCTGGACACGTGAACACTGAAGCTTTCTTT. The whole variable domain, remainder taken from reference TRBV7-6 and TRBJ1-1, is GAGVSQSPRYKVTKRGQDVALRCDPISGHVSLYWYRQALGQGPEFLTYFNYEAQQDKSGLPNDRFSAERPEGSISTLTIQRTEQRDSAMYRCASSPGHVNTEAFFGQGTRLTVV.

The sample holds a few counts of this clone. The CDR3 here is CASSLQGLMNTEAFF. CDR3 coding DNA: TGTGCCAGCAGTTTACAGGGGCTTATGAACACTGAAGCTTTCTTT. This sequence joins TRBV27 and TRBJ1-1; D might be TRBD1 (6 bases). With 2 bases removed from V and 0 bases from J, the gap between germline ends came to 10 bases. Germline CDR1 and CDR2: MNHEY and SMNVEV (reference sequence). CDR3 length: 15 residues.